This T cell receptor beta chain was captured in a study of control samples from healthy donors and cancer patients. This CDR3 has 13 residues. V was cut by 6 bases and J by 5 bases, with 13 bases left in between. Germline assignment: CDR1 LNHNV and CDR2 YYDKDF (reference sequence). This clone has a single count. Method: immunoSEQ multiplex PCR; TCRdb's copy keeps in-frame clones and lacks some. Here the sample spans fewer than 500,000 clones, 80% to 95% being singletons. The V call is TRBV15, the J call TRBJ1-1; D is perhaps TRBD1 (6 bases). The sequenced sample consisted of PBMCs. This clonotype was obtained from a man aged 35 to 55 with head and neck cancer. CDR3 loop: CATSSRGSTEAFF. The CDR3 coding sequence is TGTGCCACCAGTTCCAGGGGAAGTACTGAAGCTTTCTTT.